Below, 10 T cell receptor beta chains from the same sample are listed, as sequenced in a study of T cells in Graves' hyperthyroidism and ophthalmopathy. RNA transcripts gave rise to amplified TCR beta CDR3 regions. First-round RT-PCR with HTBI primers amplified the TCR CDR3 region. One entry per CDR3 protein results from TCRdb running MiXCR on the multiplex PCR reads. The data show approximately 400,000 distinct CDR3 sequences, with about an eighth seen just once and around 30% held by the top ten. What was sequenced was blood. The source of these receptors is a man aged 45-60 years with Graves' ophthalmopathy.

This clonotype was observed a single time. This chain links TRBV11-2 with TRBJ2-7, with 13 bases lining up with TRBD2. Germline loops: CDR1 SGHAT, CDR2 FQNNGV. V lost 3 bases, J lost 7 bases, and 9 bases stayed unmatched. The CDR3 is made up of 16 amino acids. CDR3 DNA sequence: TGTGCCAGCAGCTTGGCCCCGGGACTAGCGGGAAGTGAGCAGTACTTC. It codes for CASSLAPGLAGSEQYF.

The rearrangement links TRBV19 to TRBJ1-2, with a tentative D call TRBD1 (5 bases). V was trimmed by 5 bases and J by 0 bases, leaving 13 bases between them. The CDR3 covers 15 residues. Germline V CDR1 and CDR2: LNHDA, SQIVND (reference sequence). The CDR3 region has the DNA TGTGCCAGTAGTCCACGGGAAGGGGCTAACTATGGCTACACCTTC. This encodes CASSPREGANYGYTF.

This clonotype has just a few counts. The V call is TRBV25-1, the J call TRBJ1-4; tentatively, D is TRBD1 (5 bases). The CDR3 loop spans 15 amino acids. Germline CDR1 MGHDK, CDR2 SYGVNS. V was clipped by 4 bases and J by 6 bases, with 15 bases between them. The CDR3 reads CASSVLSGFDEKLFF. CDR3 nucleotide sequence: TGTGCCAGCAGTGTCCTCTCAGGGTTTGATGAAAAACTGTTTTTT.

This clonotype was seen many times. This chain uses TRBV30 with TRBJ1-6; D is unresolved. CDR1 is GTSNPN, CDR2 SVGIG, per germline (reference sequence). V lost 2 bases to trimming and J lost 7 bases, with 12 bases between them. The CDR3 runs 14 residues. CDR3 sequence: CAWSPRHLNSPLHF. As DNA, the CDR3 is TGTGCCTGGAGTCCCCGACACTTGAATTCACCCCTCCACTTT.

The chain is built from TRBV27 and TRBJ2-2; D may be TRBD1 (5 bases). This CDR3 contains 14 residues. Trimming stripped 3 bases from V and 5 bases from J, with 10 bases between. The V gene's germline CDR1 is MNHEY and CDR2 SMNVEV (reference sequence). CDR3 sequence reads: CASSFREGTGELFF. DNA for the CDR3: TGTGCCAGCAGTTTCAGGGAAGGTACCGGGGAGCTGTTTTTT.

This clonotype was recorded at least ten times. The chain recombines TRBV5-1 with TRBJ1-5, with D possibly TRBD1 on 5 matching bases. The V and J ends lost 2 bases and 4 bases respectively, with 7 bases between them. The germline V gene has CDR1 SGHRS and CDR2 YFSETQ. CDR3 size: 13 residues. The CDR3 reads CASSLGENQPQHF. In DNA, the CDR3 is TGCGCCAGCAGCTTAGGGGAAAATCAGCCCCAGCATTTT.

The V call is TRBV28, the J call TRBJ2-4; weak D call: TRBD2 (5 bases). The CDR3 has 15 residues. Trimming shortened V by 4 bases and J by 0 bases, and 10 bases separated the two germline ends. In germline, CDR1 is MDHEN, CDR2 SYDVKM. The CDR3 loop reads CASSSPGLAKNIQYF. DNA for the CDR3: TGTGCCAGCAGTTCCCCAGGACTAGCCAAAAACATTCAGTACTTC.

Turning to this clonotype: Being one base from a much bigger clone, this may be a read error. J is TRBJ2-7 and V is TRBV30, with D perhaps matching TRBD1 or TRBD2 (6 bases each). CDR3 size: 12 residues. The germline V gene has CDR1 GTSNPN and CDR2 SVGIG (reference sequence). The germline V and J ends were trimmed by 8 bases and 7 bases, with 18 bases remaining between them. In DNA form, the CDR3 reads TGTGCCCACGGTGGGGGGCCTCATGAGCAGTACTTC. Its protein is CAHGGGPHEQYF.

Points on this clonotype: This may be a read error: a much more frequent sequence differs by one nucleotide. The genes are TRBV12-3 or TRBV12-4 and TRBJ2-7; D is undetermined. The CDR3 loop spans 14 amino acids. In nucleotides, the CDR3 is TGTGCCAGCAGCTTAGACCTCGCCTCCTACGGGCAGTACTTC. Residues: CASSLDLASYGQYF.

This clonotype was recorded many times. CDR3: CASSQSNTGELFF. For the CDR3, the DNA is TGTGCCAGCAGCCAATCAAACACCGGGGAGCTGTTTTTT. The chain couples TRBV3-1 to TRBJ2-2; no clear D. Trimming stripped 2 bases from V and 2 bases from J, with 3 bases between. CDR3 length: 13 amino acids. The germline V gene encodes CDR1 LGHDT and CDR2 YNNKEL (reference sequence).